The clone carrying this TCR beta chain was observed a few times. What it binds is unknown. In germline, CDR1 is SEHNR, CDR2 FQNEAQ (reference sequence). J was trimmed by 1 base and V by 4 bases; bases with no gene match: 15. The CDR3 has 18 residues. cDNA libraries for TCR alpha and TCR beta, carrying sample barcodes and UMIs, came from 5'RACE with constant-segment primers. TCRdb recomputed calls from the 5' RACE reads with MiXCR, one row per CDR3 protein. The sample shows around 370,000 distinct CDR3 sequences, under 25% of them seen only once. The data are from a study of T-cell memory formation after mild COVID-19. On the study more broadly: The TCR clusters were mostly specific to one donor. Regarding the study as a whole: Cross-reactive memory seemingly joined, as some responding clones were found in pre-infection memory. Whereas later expanders leaned CD4+, clones contracting day 15 to 85 showed a balanced CD4/CD8 makeup.

This TCR derives from an adult woman who had mild COVID-19 (a few samples of this study predate the infection). Cell type and time point are not known. The chain is built from TRBV7-9 and TRBJ1-1; the match to TRBD1 covers 7 bases. What was sequenced was PBMCs or a T cell subset sorted from them (not recorded which). CDR3 in amino acids: CASSSSQNRGGPNTEAFF. CDR3 DNA sequence: TGTGCCAGCAGCTCCTCTCAGAACAGGGGAGGTCCGAACACTGAAGCTTTCTTT. The variable domain in full, completed from reference TRBV7-9 and TRBJ1-1, reads DTGVSQNPRHKITKRGQNVTFRCDPISEHNRLYWYRQTLGQGPEFLTYFQNEAQLEKSRLLSDRFSAERPKGSFSTLEIQRTEQGDSAMYLCASSSSQNRGGPNTEAFFGQGTRLTVV.